What follows describes a single T cell receptor beta chain. This receptor's antigen is unknown. Per-nucleotide qualities are absent, and no much larger clonotype sits a single base away. The data were obtained in a study of CD8+ T cells in alopecia areata (dated by TCRdb to between 2017 and 2018). In the study overall: The treated patients, all with moderate-to-severe alopecia areata, were enrolled in an open-label pilot trial of oral tofacitinib given at 5 to 10 mg twice daily. Patients on tofacitinib were biopsied at baseline and after 4 and 24 weeks of treatment, and several of the patients also had a later scalp biopsy. The RNA source kit depended on sample type: the PAXgene miRNA kit for fixed scalp, the miRNeasy kit for PBMCs, and the RNeasy kit for mouse skin. On the human side, TCRbeta sequencing was run on scalp tissue and on sorted CD4+ and CD8+ peripheral blood T cells from healthy controls and from alopecia areata patients with either patchy or totalis/universalis disease. Patients received tofacitinib for 6 to 18 months and were then followed off drug for 6 months to check for delayed response and recurrence. TCRbeta CDR3 regions were amplified by immunoSEQ multiplex PCR using 35 Vbeta forward and 13 Jbeta reverse primers. To study T cell clonal expansion in alopecia areata, the researchers applied high-throughput TCRbeta sequencing to both the C3H/HeJ mouse model and human patients. For the treated patients, the SALT score, which quantifies what percentage of scalp surface area is affected, served as the measure of disease severity. Clonality in the scalp was compared among normal scalp (n=4), patchy alopecia areata scalp (n=8), and alopecia totalis/universalis scalp (n=8).

The sample's time point, from its label and the paper: around 4 weeks on oral tofacitinib. This specimen's treatment or condition label, per the study, means: oral pan-JAK inhibitor, 5-10 mg twice daily. Lesional scalp punch biopsies and peripheral blood were obtained from alopecia areata patients. PBMCs were separated by density centrifugation and stained for CD3, CD4 and CD8, after which CD4+ and CD8+ T cells were sorted on a FACSAria. The investigation overall reported the following: Many expanded lesional clones persisted in scalp and blood during tofacitinib treatment, which may partly explain relapse after stopping treatment. Compared with normal scalp, lesional scalp, particularly in alopecia totalis/universalis, had higher clonality and more expanded CD8+ clones, which suggests antigenic drive. Because the treated cohort was small and included a single nonresponder, larger studies are needed to assess links between baseline CD8+ expansion and response. Unlike mouse skin, which is dominated by gammadelta T cells, normal human skin has resident alphabeta T cells that are also sequenced, and this complicates analysis of the scalp TCR repertoire. With tofacitinib, both scalp clonality and the number of expanded CD8+ clones among the top 100 scalp clones went down significantly. Shared TCR sequences between patients were less evident than in mice, which may be partly attributable to HLA diversity in the patient population.

Libraries were built with the immunoSEQ multiplex PCR assay. For TCR sequencing, RNA was extracted from every sample and reverse transcribed into cDNA to serve as template. First-strand cDNA was synthesized with SuperScript III using a 2:1 mix of oligo-dT and random hexamers. A synthetic immune receptor repertoire was used to gauge amplification bias, and whatever bias remained was removed computationally. The published analysis was carried out like this. Raw reads were preprocessed for error removal, and CDR3 was defined according to IMGT conventions as running from the conserved cysteine to phenylalanine. Clonality was calculated as 1 minus Shannon entropy normalized by log2 of the number of productive unique TCRs. Whether each scalp clone was CD4 or CD8 was inferred by checking scalp TCRbeta sequences against the CD4 and CD8 repertoires from sorted blood. This is the immuneACCESS table as TCRdb keeps it, with only in-frame sequences that have V and J called. A part of the clones is gone; compared with another copy, unresolved V genes explain less than half, and the rest is unexplained. Clone size and the V and J calls come from that table; the DNA yielded D and trimming. This sample has 200,000 to 250,000 clones in its table, and about 58% of those were observed once. About 1.4% of the sample comes from the top ten.

Germline trimming: 4 bases from V, 3 bases from J; junction bases outside gene matches: 7. There are 14 amino acids in the CDR3, from cysteine to phenylalanine inclusive. Left in the record is the CDR3 DNA by itself, 42 bases read in frame from the first base. The germline V gene sets CDR1 to SGHRS and CDR2 to YFSETQ. Material: CD4+ T cells sorted from blood, obtained at week 4, from a patient treated with tofacitinib. This clonotype was obtained from a human donor with alopecia areata. The V and J genes are TRBV5-1 and TRBJ2-7; TRBD1 matches 7 bases in the middle. The DNA is TGCGCCAGCAGCCCCGGGACAGTAAACTACGAGCAGTACTTC. Its translation is CASSPGTVNYEQYF.